The 32 T cell receptor beta chains below were found in one sample sequenced in a study of blood T cells in healthy people across ages. The second PCR ran roughly 7 to 12 cycles with a sample-barcoded 5' primer and J-beta primers. Each CDR3 protein is one row after TCRdb ran MiXCR on the 5' RACE reads. This sample has roughly 680,000 distinct CDR3 sequences, with under 25% found just once. The source material was blood. Source of these receptors: a man aged 70-80 years in good health.

This clonotype was seen only a few times. V usage is TRBV3-1 and J usage is TRBJ2-2; D remains unclear. Germline V gene sequence: CDR1 LGHDT, CDR2 YNNKEL (reference sequence). The CDR3 spans 12 residues. Trimming pared 6 bases from V and 7 bases from J, leaving 9 bases between. The CDR3: CASRTNGGELFF. The CDR3 nucleotides are TGTGCCAGCAGAACTAATGGCGGGGAGCTGTTTTTT.

This clonotype was counted many times. The CDR3 region is CASSSLGQGARQPQHF. CDR3 DNA: TGTGCCAGCAGTTCCCTCGGACAGGGGGCCCGGCAGCCCCAGCATTTT. J is TRBJ1-5 and V is TRBV12-3 or TRBV12-4, with 11 nucleotides matching TRBD1. Trimming cost V 4 bases and J 7 bases; bases outside gene matches: 9. The CDR3 has 16 amino acids.

V usage is TRBV9 and J usage is TRBJ2-1, with 8 bases matching TRBD2. Germline V gene sequence: CDR1 SGDLS, CDR2 YYNGEE. V gave up 4 bases and J gave up 5 bases; unmatched junction bases: 8. The CDR3 is 15 residues long. CDR3 in amino acids: CASSHSGNGDNEQFF. DNA for the CDR3: TGTGCCAGCAGCCATAGCGGGAACGGCGACAATGAGCAGTTCTTC.

Only a few counts were recorded for this clonotype. J is TRBJ2-3 and V is TRBV20-1; possibly TRBD2 for D (6 bases). Germline V gives CDR1 DFQATT, CDR2 SNEGSKA (reference sequence). The CDR3 covers 14 residues. With 4 bases removed from V and 0 bases from J, the gap between germline ends came to 11 bases. The CDR3 sequence: CSATDSGSTDTQYF. In DNA, the CDR3 is TGCAGTGCTACAGATAGCGGTAGCACAGATACGCAGTATTTT.

This clonotype was found once. The rearrangement uses TRBV7-9 and TRBJ2-7, with 7 bases aligning to TRBD2. The length of the CDR3 is 16 residues. V lost 6 bases to trimming and J lost 2 bases; unmatched junction nucleotides: 13. The germline CDR1 and CDR2 sequences are SEHNR and FQNEAQ (reference sequence). CDR3 DNA sequence: TGTGCCAGCAGACCGGGGGGAGCGAATGGGGCCTACGAGCAGTACTTC. This translates into CASRPGGANGAYEQYF.

On this clonotype itself: A read error may produce the germline difference seen at one junction end. This chain links TRBV27 with TRBJ2-1; TRBD2 matches 7 bases. This CDR3 spans 14 amino acids. CDR1 and CDR2 (germline): MNHEY, SMNVEV (reference sequence). The CDR3 is CAGSLGGSYNEQFF. The CDR3 nucleotides are TGTGCCGGCAGTTTAGGCGGGAGCTACAATGAGCAGTTCTTC.

The V and J genes are TRBV7-8 and TRBJ1-1; D is possibly TRBD1 (5 bases). The CDR3 loop spans 11 amino acids. CDR1 and CDR2 from the germline V gene are SGHVS and FQNEAQ. V lost 1 base and J 10 bases, leaving 7 bases between the germline ends. The CDR3 loop reads CASSLDRTAFF. For the CDR3, the DNA is TGTGCCAGCAGCTTAGACAGGACAGCTTTCTTT.

This clonotype was observed a handful of times. The rearrangement uses TRBV20-1 and TRBJ2-3; no clear D. The J call may be incorrect, as the DNA end agrees better with TRBJ1-5. The germline V gene has CDR1 DFQATT and CDR2 SNEGSKA (reference sequence). The CDR3 spans 15 residues. CDR3 protein: CSSERPLSHPDTQHF. In nucleotides, the CDR3 is TGCAGCTCAGAGAGGCCCCTTTCCCACCCAGATACGCAGCATTTT.

This clonotype was recorded a few times. The genes are TRBV5-1 and TRBJ1-4, with unresolved D. Germline values: CDR1 SGHRS, CDR2 YFSETQ. V shed 0 bases and J shed 8 bases, with 11 bases lying between them. The length of the CDR3 is 14 residues. The CDR3 here is CASSLAGGREKLFF. In DNA, the CDR3 is TGCGCCAGCAGCTTGGCAGGCGGTCGGGAAAAACTGTTTTTT.

A few counts support this clonotype. The rearrangement joins TRBV21-1 to TRBJ2-3; the table calls TRBD1, which could not be checked here. TRBV21-1 is an annotated pseudogene. The CDR3 totals 19 residues. The CDR3 sequence is CASSKEGTGISPSFGGQYF. For the CDR3, the DNA is TGTGCCAGCAGCAAAGAAGGGACAGGGATTTCGCCCAGTTTCGGGGGGCAGTATTTT.

The gene calls are TRBV7-2 and TRBJ2-1; the match to TRBD2 covers 13 bases. The CDR3 is 18 residues long. The J segment lost 0 bases and the V segment lost 1 base, leaving 3 bases of the junction unmatched. Germline CDR1 is SGHTA and CDR2 is FQGNSA. CDR3 residues: CASSLGGTSGNSYNEQFF. The CDR3 DNA sequence: TGTGCCAGCAGCTTAGGTGGGACTAGCGGGAACTCCTACAATGAGCAGTTCTTC.

This clonotype was counted between two and nine times. The DNA for the CDR3 is TGTGCCAGCAGCCAAGAGGATACGCAGTATTTT. Translated: CASSQEDTQYF. This sequence joins TRBV3-1 and TRBJ2-3, with D unresolved. Germline assignment: CDR1 LGHDT and CDR2 YNNKEL (reference sequence). The CDR3 has 11 amino acids. Trimming stripped 0 bases from V and 6 bases from J, with 1 base between.

This clonotype was seen only a few times. Without the conserved terminal phenylalanine or tryptophan, this CDR3 likely stems from a read error. CDR3 amino acids: CASSLAGGHRETQYL. In DNA form, the CDR3 reads TGTGCCAGCAGCCTTGCGGGAGGCCACCGAGAGACCCAGTACCTC. V gene TRBV14 combines with J gene TRBJ2-5; 8 nucleotides align to TRBD2. CDR1 is SGHDN, CDR2 FVKESK, per germline. The CDR3 runs to 15 residues. V shed 4 bases, J shed 4 bases, and the junction held 8 bases outside the gene matches.

V is TRBV6-5 and J is TRBJ1-1; no clear D gene. The CDR3 loop spans 15 amino acids. In germline, CDR1 is MNHEY, CDR2 SVGAGI. The V gene lost 2 bases and the J gene lost 0 bases, with 10 bases spanning the gap. CDR3 DNA sequence: TGTGCCAGCAGTTACCAGTGGTCTTTGAACACTGAAGCTTTCTTT. Its protein is CASSYQWSLNTEAFF.

The gene calls are TRBV18 and TRBJ1-1, with a tentative D call TRBD1 (6 bases). Germline values: CDR1 KGHSH, CDR2 LQKENI. V lost 4 bases and J 2 bases, leaving 11 bases between the germline ends. This CDR3 region has 14 residues. Here the CDR3 DNA reads TGTGCCAGCTCACGACGGGGGGCAAACACTGAAGCTTTCTTT. This encodes CASSRRGANTEAFF.

The chain has TRBV2 and TRBJ2-3; perhaps TRBD2 as D (6 bases). Germline CDR1 is SNHLY and CDR2 is FYNNEI. The CDR3 runs to 16 residues. Trimming took 7 bases from V and 5 from J, leaving 22 bases between them. The CDR3 loop reads CASTQEGGITGDTQYF. In DNA, the CDR3 is TGTGCCAGCACTCAAGAGGGCGGGATTACGGGAGATACGCAGTATTTT.

J is TRBJ1-2 and V is TRBV7-9, with TRBD1 identical over 9 bases. The CDR3 loop spans 15 amino acids. The V gene end was trimmed by 5 bases and the J gene end by 4 bases; junction bases not matched to a gene: 8. Per germline, CDR1 SEHNR and CDR2 FQNEAQ (reference sequence). The CDR3: CASSRGTGNSYGYTF. In nucleotides, the CDR3 is TGTGCCAGCAGCCGTGGGACAGGGAATTCCTATGGCTACACCTTC.

The V gene is TRBV20-1, the J gene TRBJ1-4; no definite D call. CDR3 length: 15 amino acids. V lost 3 bases to trimming and J lost 6 bases, with 17 bases between them. Germline values: CDR1 DFQATT, CDR2 SNEGSKA (reference sequence). In DNA form, the CDR3 reads TGCAGTGCTAGGGGGTCCCCAGCCCCTGATGAAAAACTGTTTTTT. Translating gives CSARGSPAPDEKLFF.

This chain joins TRBV29-1 and TRBJ2-3; D is unresolved. The V gene's germline CDR1 is SQVTM and CDR2 ANQGSEA. V lost 4 bases and J 4 bases, leaving 9 bases between the germline ends. This CDR3 region has 12 residues. The CDR3 protein is CSVALEPDTQYF. The CDR3 DNA sequence: TGCAGCGTTGCTCTGGAGCCAGATACGCAGTATTTT.

This clonotype showed up many times. This rearrangement joins TRBV20-1 to TRBJ2-1, with D possibly being TRBD2 (5 bases). This CDR3 has 16 amino acids. Germline V CDR1 and CDR2: DFQATT, SNEGSKA (reference sequence). V gave up 1 base and J gave up 7 bases, with 20 bases separating them. The DNA of the CDR3 is TGCAGTGCTAGAGCCCCGGCGGCGGAGCGGTGGAATGAGCAGTTCTTC. This encodes CSARAPAAERWNEQFF.

The sample holds a few counts of this clonotype. J is TRBJ2-1 and V is TRBV14, with D possibly being TRBD1 (6 bases). V was pared by 1 base and J by 4 bases, with 14 bases between. The CDR3 extends over 16 amino acids. Germline CDR1 is SGHDN and CDR2 is FVKESK. CDR3 bases: TGTGCCAGCAGCCAAGTCCGGGACACCACTTACAATGAGCAGTTCTTC. Its translation: CASSQVRDTTYNEQFF.

The chain joins TRBV2 to TRBJ2-5; D is undetermined. The DNA end favors TRBJ2-7, so the J call may be wrong. The CDR3 runs to 12 residues. From germline, CDR1 is SNHLY and CDR2 FYNNEI. CDR3 region: CASSARIYEQYF. CDR3 nucleotides: TGTGCCAGCAGTGCTCGGATTTACGAGCAGTACTTC.

This clonotype was found a few times. This chain uses TRBV20-1 with TRBJ2-2; TRBD2 aligns across 7 bases. CDR1 is DFQATT, CDR2 SNEGSKA, per germline (reference sequence). CDR3 length equals 13 residues. The V gene end was trimmed by 6 bases and the J gene end by 6 bases; junction bases not matched to a gene: 7. The DNA for the CDR3 is TGCAGTGCCCGGACTAGAAATGCCGGGGAGCTGTTTTTT. Its translation is CSARTRNAGELFF.

J is TRBJ2-3 and V is TRBV28; D is uncertain. Deletions cut 7 bases from V and 1 base from J, with 6 bases between. Germline V gives CDR1 MDHEN, CDR2 SYDVKM. The CDR3 length is 12 residues. The chain's CDR3 is CASNGGTDTQYF. The CDR3 nucleotides are TGTGCCAGCAATGGGGGCACAGATACGCAGTATTTT.

The chain recombines TRBV29-1 with TRBJ1-1; TRBD1 aligns across 7 bases. There are 13 residues in the CDR3. The J segment lost 4 bases and the V segment lost 4 bases, leaving 6 bases of the junction unmatched. The germline CDR1 and CDR2 sequences are SQVTM and ANQGSEA. The CDR3 nucleotides are TGCAGCGTTGCCGGGACAGTTATCACTGAAGCTTTCTTT. Protein: CSVAGTVITEAFF.

The chain joins TRBV2 to TRBJ2-5, with TRBD2 matching 7 bases. The end of the DNA aligns better with TRBJ2-7, so the J call may be wrong. This CDR3 spans 14 amino acids. CDR1 and CDR2 from the germline V gene are SNHLY and FYNNEI. Here the CDR3 DNA reads TGTGCCAGCAGTCCCTCGGGGGGTCTGAACGAGCAGTACTTC. Translated, it gives CASSPSGGLNEQYF.

This clonotype is a singleton in its sample. The chain is built from TRBV2 and TRBJ2-1, with D perhaps TRBD2 (6 bases). The germline gives CDR1 SNHLY, CDR2 FYNNEI. Trimming cost V 8 bases and J 7 bases, with 15 bases left between them. The CDR3 runs to 13 residues. This CDR3 is CASGRDPPNEQFF. The CDR3, as DNA: TGTGCCAGCGGGCGGGACCCCCCGAATGAGCAGTTCTTC. Together with reference TRBV2 and TRBJ2-1, the CDR3 gives the full variable domain: EPEVTQTPSHQVTQMGQEVILRCVPISNHLYFYWYRQILGQKVEFLVSFYNNEISEKSEIFDDQFSVERPDGSNFTLKIRSTKLEDSAMYFCASGRDPPNEQFFGPGTRLTVL.

This clonotype appeared a few times. The junction shows a germline mismatch at one end, possibly a read error. The chain couples TRBV27 to TRBJ2-5; D gene ambiguous. The CDR3 runs to 15 residues. Germline V gives CDR1 MNHEY, CDR2 SMNVEV (reference sequence). CDR3 DNA sequence: TGTGCCAGTAGTTTAAAATCTGGCGTGGCACGGAAGCAGTACTTC. It specifies CASSLKSGVARKQYF.

A word on this clonotype: Since no conserved phenylalanine or tryptophan closes the CDR3, a read error is the likely cause. It is unclear where the CDR3 begins or ends on the DNA, so no DNA is shown, and the CDR3 is as TCRdb lists it. The chain couples TRBV6-1 to TRBJ1-1; the tabulated D call, TRBD1, remains unverified against the DNA. The CDR3 length equals 11 residues, ends included. Germline CDR1 is MNHNS and CDR2 is SASEGT. CDR3 sequence reads: CASSGGSPFAI.

This clonotype was counted only a few times. The rearrangement joins TRBV5-1 to TRBJ2-1; D gene unclear. The CDR3 length is 14 residues. The germline CDR1 and CDR2 sequences are SGHRS and YFSETQ. V lost 0 bases, J lost 4 bases, and 8 bases lay in between. CDR3 nucleotide sequence: TGCGCCAGCAGCTTGGTTCAGGCATACAATGAGCAGTTCTTC. This sequence encodes CASSLVQAYNEQFF.

As for this clonotype: At one of its ends the junction is not consistent with the germline gene, which may arise from a read error. V and J are TRBV5-1 and TRBJ1-2; tentative D call: TRBD1 (6 bases). This CDR3 has 12 residues. Germline CDR1 SGHRS, CDR2 YFSETQ. In nucleotides, the CDR3 is TGCGCCAACAGCGACGGACAGAGGGGCTACACCTTC. Translated: CANSDGQRGYTF.

The chain recombines TRBV27 with TRBJ2-6; D call uncertain. CDR1 is MNHEY and CDR2 is SMNVEV in the germline V gene (reference sequence). The CDR3 is made up of 13 amino acids. The V end lost 7 bases, the J end lost 1 base, and 5 bases lay between the germline ends. The CDR3 loop reads CASTISGANVLTF. The CDR3 DNA is TGTGCCAGCACCATTTCTGGGGCCAACGTCCTGACTTTC.